The TCR beta chain described here comes from a study of T-cell memory formation after mild COVID-19. Findings and limits, study-wide: In second-wave clones peaking day 37, SARS-CoV-2 specificity remained unconfirmed. Later expanders leaned toward CD4+, whereas clones contracting from day 15 to 85 were balanced CD4/CD8. In pre-infection memory, a portion of responding clones appeared, which suggested that cross-reactive memory joined.

This CDR3 contains 12 residues. Germline V gives CDR1 DFQATT, CDR2 SNEGSKA (reference sequence). V gave up 7 bases and J gave up 4 bases, with 13 bases separating them. Concerning this clonotype: Its target is not known.

5'RACE primed at constant segments yielded TCR alpha and TCR beta cDNA libraries bearing sample barcodes and UMIs. MiXCR, applied by TCRdb to the 5' RACE reads, yields one record per CDR3 protein. Among around 300,000 distinct CDR3 sequences listed, approximately 8% were seen once. Input material: PBMCs or a T cell subset sorted from them (not recorded which). J is TRBJ1-2 and V is TRBV20-1; weak D call: TRBD1 (5 bases). This sequence originates from a young man who had mild COVID-19 (a few samples of this study predate the infection). Cell type and time point are not known. The CDR3 loop is CSVLPGTYGYTF. Written as DNA, the CDR3 is TGCAGTGTCCTTCCGGGGACCTATGGCTACACCTTC.